The clone carrying this T cell receptor (beta chain) was seen only a few times. Its target is unknown. Germline loops: CDR1 SQVTM, CDR2 ANQGSEA. The CDR3 is 13 residues long. V lost 4 bases and J lost 5; bases outside the gene matches: 6. This entry comes from a study of blood T cells in healthy people across ages. Study-wide points: A strong correlation between TCR beta diversity and naive T cell percentage was seen. Long-lived donors exceeded aged donors in naive CD4+ cells and diversity.

A second PCR, run for about 7 to 12 cycles, used a sample-barcoded 5' primer plus a J-beta primer mix. Each single sample gave us at least 3 million CDR3-containing paired-end reads. TCRdb itself ran the 5' RACE reads through MiXCR, one entry per CDR3 protein. Of 1,800,000 or so distinct CDR3 sequences listed, 30% to 40% are singletons. RNA extraction gave at least 5.5 micrograms of total RNA per sample. The sequencing input was blood. The clonotype comes from a human donor in good health. The chain uses TRBV29-1 and TRBJ2-5; 8 bases align to TRBD1. CDR3 nucleotides: TGCAGCGTTGTCGGACAGGGTGTCGAGACCCAGTACTTC. Protein sequence: CSVVGQGVETQYF.